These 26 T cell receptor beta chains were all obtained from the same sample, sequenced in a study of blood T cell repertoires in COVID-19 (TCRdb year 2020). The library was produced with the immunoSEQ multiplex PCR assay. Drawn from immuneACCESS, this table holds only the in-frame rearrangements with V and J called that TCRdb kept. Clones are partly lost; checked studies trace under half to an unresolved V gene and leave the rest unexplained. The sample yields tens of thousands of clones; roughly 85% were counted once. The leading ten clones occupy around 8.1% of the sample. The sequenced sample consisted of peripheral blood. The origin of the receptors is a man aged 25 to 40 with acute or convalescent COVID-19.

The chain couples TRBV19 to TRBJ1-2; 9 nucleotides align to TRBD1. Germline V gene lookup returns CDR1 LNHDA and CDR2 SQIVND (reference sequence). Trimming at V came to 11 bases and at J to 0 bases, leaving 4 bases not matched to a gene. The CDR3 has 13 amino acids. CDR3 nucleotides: TGTGCCTGCCGGGACAGGGCTAACTATGGCTACACCTTC. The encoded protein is CACRDRANYGYTF.

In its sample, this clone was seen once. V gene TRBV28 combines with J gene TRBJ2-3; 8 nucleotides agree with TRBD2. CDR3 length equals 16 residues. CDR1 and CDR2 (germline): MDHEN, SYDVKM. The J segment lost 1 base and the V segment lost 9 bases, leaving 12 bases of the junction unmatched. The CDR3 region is CASKRGAGLGTDTQYF. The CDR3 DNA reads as TGTGCCAGTAAGAGAGGGGCGGGACTAGGCACAGATACGCAGTATTTT.

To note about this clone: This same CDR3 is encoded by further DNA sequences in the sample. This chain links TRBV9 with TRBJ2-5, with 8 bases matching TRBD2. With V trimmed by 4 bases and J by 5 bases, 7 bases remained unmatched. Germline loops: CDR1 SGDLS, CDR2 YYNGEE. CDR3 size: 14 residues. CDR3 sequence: CASSPGLAGETQYF. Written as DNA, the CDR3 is TGTGCCAGCAGCCCAGGACTAGCAGGGGAGACCCAGTACTTC. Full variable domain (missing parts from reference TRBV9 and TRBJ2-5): DSGVTQTPKHLITATGQRVTLRCSPRSGDLSVYWYQQSLDQGLQFLIQYYNGEERAKGNILERFSAQQFPDLHSELNLSSLELGDSALYFCASSPGLAGETQYFGPGTRLLVL.

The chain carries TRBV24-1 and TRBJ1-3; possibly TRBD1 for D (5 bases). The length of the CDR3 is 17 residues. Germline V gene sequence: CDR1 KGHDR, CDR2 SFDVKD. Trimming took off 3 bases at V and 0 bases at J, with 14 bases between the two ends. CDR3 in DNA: TGTGCCACCAGTGATCCGGCAGGGCCGGACTCTGGAAACACCATATATTTT. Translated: CATSDPAGPDSGNTIYF.

CDR3 in DNA: TGCGCCAGCAGCCTCCGGGCCCCCGGGACACCCTCCTACAATGAGCAGTTCTTC. Amino acids: CASSLRAPGTPSYNEQFF. The chain combines TRBV4-3 with TRBJ2-1, with D perhaps TRBD1 (6 bases). The germline V gene encodes CDR1 LGHNA and CDR2 YSLEER. V lost 4 bases, J lost 0 bases, and 19 bases lay in between. The CDR3 loop spans 18 amino acids.

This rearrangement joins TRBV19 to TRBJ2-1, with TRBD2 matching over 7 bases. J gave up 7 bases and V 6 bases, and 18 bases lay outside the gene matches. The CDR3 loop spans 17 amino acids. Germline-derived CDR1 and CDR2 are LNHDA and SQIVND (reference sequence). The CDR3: CASSGGTLAHPQNEQFF. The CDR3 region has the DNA TGTGCCAGTAGCGGGGGGACCCTTGCTCACCCCCAAAATGAGCAGTTCTTC.

The CDR3 sequence: CSAAGDGELFF. CDR3 sequence (DNA): TGCAGTGCCGCTGGAGACGGGGAGCTGTTTTTT. The chain combines TRBV20-1 with TRBJ2-2, with D uncertain. Trimming removed 6 bases from V and 7 bases from J, with 9 bases in between. The CDR3 is 11 residues long. Germline CDR1 is DFQATT and CDR2 is SNEGSKA (reference sequence).

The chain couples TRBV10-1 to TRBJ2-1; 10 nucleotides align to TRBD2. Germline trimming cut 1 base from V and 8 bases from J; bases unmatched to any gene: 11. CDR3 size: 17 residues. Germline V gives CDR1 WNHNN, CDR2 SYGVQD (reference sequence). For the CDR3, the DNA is TGCGCCAGCAGTGAGTATCCCCCTAGCGGGAGAAGTTATGAGCAGTTCTTC. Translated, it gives CASSEYPPSGRSYEQFF.

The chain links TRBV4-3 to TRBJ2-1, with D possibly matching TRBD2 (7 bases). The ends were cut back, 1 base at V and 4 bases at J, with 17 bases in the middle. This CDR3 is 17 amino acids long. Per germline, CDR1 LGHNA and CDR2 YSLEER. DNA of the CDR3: TGCGCCAGCAGCCAAGGTCATACGGGGGGCGGTTACAATGAGCAGTTCTTC. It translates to CASSQGHTGGGYNEQFF.

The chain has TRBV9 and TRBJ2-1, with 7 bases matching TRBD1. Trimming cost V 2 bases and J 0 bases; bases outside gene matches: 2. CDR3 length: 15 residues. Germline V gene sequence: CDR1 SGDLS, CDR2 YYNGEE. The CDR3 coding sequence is TGTGCCAGCAGCGTGACAGGGAGCTCCTACAATGAGCAGTTCTTC. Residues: CASSVTGSSYNEQFF.

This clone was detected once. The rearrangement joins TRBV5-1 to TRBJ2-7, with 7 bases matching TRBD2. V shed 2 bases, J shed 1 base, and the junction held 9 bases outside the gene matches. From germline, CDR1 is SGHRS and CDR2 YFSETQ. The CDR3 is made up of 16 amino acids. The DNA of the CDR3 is TGCGCCAGCAGCTTAGAACCCGGGGAGGGGTCCTACGAGCAGTACTTC. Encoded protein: CASSLEPGEGSYEQYF.

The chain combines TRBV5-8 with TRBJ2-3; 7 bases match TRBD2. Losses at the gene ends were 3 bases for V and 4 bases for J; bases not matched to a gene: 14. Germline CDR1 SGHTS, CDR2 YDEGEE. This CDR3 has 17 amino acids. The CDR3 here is CASSWQGRALFADTQYF. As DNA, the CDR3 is TGTGCCAGCAGCTGGCAAGGGAGGGCCCTGTTTGCAGATACGCAGTATTTT.

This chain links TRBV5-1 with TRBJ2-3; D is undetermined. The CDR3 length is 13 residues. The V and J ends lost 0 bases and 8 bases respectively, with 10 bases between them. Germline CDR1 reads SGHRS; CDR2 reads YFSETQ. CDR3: CASSLASGGTQYF. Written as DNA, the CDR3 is TGCGCCAGCAGCTTGGCCTCCGGCGGTACGCAGTATTTT.

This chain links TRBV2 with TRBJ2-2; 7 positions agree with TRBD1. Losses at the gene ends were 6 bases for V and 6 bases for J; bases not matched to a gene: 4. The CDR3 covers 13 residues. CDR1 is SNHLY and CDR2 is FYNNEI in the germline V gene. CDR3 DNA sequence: TGTGCCAGCAGGCCTCAGGGGGCCGGGGAGCTGTTTTTT. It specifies CASRPQGAGELFF.

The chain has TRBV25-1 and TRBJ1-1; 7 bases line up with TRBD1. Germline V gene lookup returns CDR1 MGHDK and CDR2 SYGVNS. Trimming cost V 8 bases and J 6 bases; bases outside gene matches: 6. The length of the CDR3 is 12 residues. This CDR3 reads CASRRQGSEAFF. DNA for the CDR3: TGTGCCAGCCGTAGACAGGGCTCTGAAGCTTTCTTT.

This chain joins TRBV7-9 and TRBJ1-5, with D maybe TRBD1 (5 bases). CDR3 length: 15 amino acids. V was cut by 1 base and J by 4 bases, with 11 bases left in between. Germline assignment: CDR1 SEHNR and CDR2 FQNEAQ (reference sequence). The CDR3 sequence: CASSLVGRENQPQHF. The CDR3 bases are TGTGCCAGCAGCTTAGTTGGCAGGGAAAATCAGCCCCAGCATTTT.

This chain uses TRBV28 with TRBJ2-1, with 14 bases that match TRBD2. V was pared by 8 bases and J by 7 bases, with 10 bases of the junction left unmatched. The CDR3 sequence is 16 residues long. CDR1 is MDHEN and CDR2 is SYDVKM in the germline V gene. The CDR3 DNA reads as TGTGCCAGCGCCCTGTCCGGGACTAGCGGGAGAAATGAGCAGTTCTTC. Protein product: CASALSGTSGRNEQFF.

CDR3 region: CASSQDDSNLFYEQYF. CDR3 DNA: TGCGCCAGCAGCCAAGACGACTCAAACCTATTTTACGAGCAGTACTTC. The J gene is TRBJ2-7, the V gene TRBV4-3; D remains ambiguous. The CDR3 runs to 16 residues. Trimming pared 0 bases from V and 4 bases from J, leaving 16 bases between. Germline-derived CDR1 and CDR2 are LGHNA and YSLEER.

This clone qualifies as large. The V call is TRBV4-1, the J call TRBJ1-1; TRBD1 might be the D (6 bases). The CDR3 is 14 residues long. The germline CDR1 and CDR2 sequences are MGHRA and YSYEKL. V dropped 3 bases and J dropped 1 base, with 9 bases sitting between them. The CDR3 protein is CASSHRTENTEAFF. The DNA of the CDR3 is TGCGCCAGCAGCCATCGGACAGAGAACACTGAAGCTTTCTTT.

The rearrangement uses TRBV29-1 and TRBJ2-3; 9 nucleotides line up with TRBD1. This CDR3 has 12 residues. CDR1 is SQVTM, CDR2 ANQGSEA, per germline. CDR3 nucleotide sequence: TGCAGAACAGGGGGCGGAACAGATACGCAGTATTTT. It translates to CRTGGGTDTQYF.

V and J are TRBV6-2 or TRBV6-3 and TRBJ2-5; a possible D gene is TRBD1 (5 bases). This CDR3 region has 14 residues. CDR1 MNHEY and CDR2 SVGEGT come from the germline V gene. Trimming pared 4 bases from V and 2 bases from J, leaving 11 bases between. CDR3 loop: CASSFPRQQETQYF. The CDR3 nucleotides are TGTGCCAGCAGTTTTCCCCGACAGCAAGAGACCCAGTACTTC.

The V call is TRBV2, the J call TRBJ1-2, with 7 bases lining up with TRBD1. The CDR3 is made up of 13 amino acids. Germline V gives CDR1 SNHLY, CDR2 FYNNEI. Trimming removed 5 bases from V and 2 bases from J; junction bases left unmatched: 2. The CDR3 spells CASSRDRNYGYTF. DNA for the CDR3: TGTGCCAGCAGTCGGGACAGAAACTATGGCTACACCTTC.

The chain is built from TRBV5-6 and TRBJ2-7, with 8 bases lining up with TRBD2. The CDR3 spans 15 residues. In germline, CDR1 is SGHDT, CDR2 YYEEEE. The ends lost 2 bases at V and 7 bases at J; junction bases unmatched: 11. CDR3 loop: CASSFLGAGAEEQYF. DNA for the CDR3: TGTGCCAGCAGCTTTTTGGGAGCGGGAGCGGAAGAGCAGTACTTC.

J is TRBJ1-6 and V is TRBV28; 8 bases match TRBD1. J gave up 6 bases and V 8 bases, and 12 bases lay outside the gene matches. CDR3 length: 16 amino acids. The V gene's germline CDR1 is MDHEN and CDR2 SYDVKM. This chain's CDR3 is CASRGQGTGGNSPLHF. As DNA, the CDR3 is TGTGCCAGCCGTGGACAGGGAACGGGAGGTAATTCACCCCTCCACTTT.

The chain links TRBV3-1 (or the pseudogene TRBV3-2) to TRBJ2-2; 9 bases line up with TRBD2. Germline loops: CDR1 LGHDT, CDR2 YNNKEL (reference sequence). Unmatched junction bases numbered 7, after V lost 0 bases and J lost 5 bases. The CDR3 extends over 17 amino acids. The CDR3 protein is CASSQDILAGKTGELFF. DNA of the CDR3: TGTGCCAGCAGCCAAGATATCCTAGCGGGGAAAACCGGGGAGCTGTTTTTT.

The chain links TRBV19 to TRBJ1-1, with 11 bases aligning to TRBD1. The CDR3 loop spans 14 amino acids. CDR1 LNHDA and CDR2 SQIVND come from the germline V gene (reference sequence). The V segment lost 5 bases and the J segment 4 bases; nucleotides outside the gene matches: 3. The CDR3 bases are TGTGCCAGTAGTCACGGGACAGGGGGCACTGAAGCTTTCTTT. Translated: CASSHGTGGTEAFF.